The source of this T cell receptor beta chain is a study of T cell responses to AZD1222 COVID-19 vaccine. Points from the study as a whole: Targets within unmutated variant regions were reportedly found for nearly half of spike-specific TCRs.

This clone was detected only a few times. What it binds is not known. Trimming shortened V by 3 bases and J by 4 bases, and 9 bases separated the two germline ends. Germline values: CDR1 MNHNS, CDR2 SASEGT. The CDR3 totals 13 residues. Profiled with immunoSEQ multiplex PCR; TCRdb holds only in-frame clones, not every one. Among 130,000 or so clones, under 90% were seen once, and the ten largest hold 6.3%. V is TRBV6-1 and J is TRBJ1-2; TRBD1 might be the D (5 bases). The clonotype originates from an adult in good health. The material was peripheral blood, obtained on day 0 of AZD1222 vaccination. This CDR3 reads CASSDSGLYGYTF. CDR3 bases: TGTGCCAGCAGTGATTCAGGGCTCTATGGCTACACCTTC.